This entry lists 31 T cell receptor beta chains sequenced from one sample in a study of spatial heterogeneity in lung cancer. Findings and limits, study-wide: Tracking of tumor mutation counts was seen in expanded intratumoral alpha and beta TCR counts.

TCRdb itself ran the 5' RACE reads through MiXCR, one entry per CDR3 protein. The table has approximately 4,100 distinct CDR3 sequences, roughly 35% seen once. Sample time point: sample taken at primary tumor resection. The antigens of these receptors remain unknown. The source was lung tumor tissue, collected at surgery. The receptors were gathered from a male donor with early-stage non-small cell lung cancer.

This clonotype has more than one count but fewer than ten. The V gene is TRBV7-9, the J gene TRBJ2-3; D remains unclear. Trimming removed 7 bases from V and 1 base from J, with 18 bases in between. The CDR3 loop spans 16 amino acids. Looked up from germline, CDR1 is SEHNR and CDR2 is FQNEAQ (reference sequence). The CDR3 here is CASTPGSSSRTDTQYF. CDR3 sequence (DNA): TGTGCCAGCACCCCCGGATCCTCCTCACGCACAGATACGCAGTATTTT. Based on the CDR3 plus reference TRBV7-9 and TRBJ2-3, the full variable domain is DTGVSQNPRHKITKRGQNVTFRCDPISEHNRLYWYRQTLGQGPEFLTYFQNEAQLEKSRLLSDRFSAERPKGSFSTLEIQRTEQGDSAMYLCASTPGSSSRTDTQYFGPGTRLTVL.

This clonotype turned up a few times. The chain combines TRBV6-2 or TRBV6-3 with TRBJ2-5; D is unresolved. Germline V gene sequence: CDR1 MNHEY, CDR2 SVGEGT. V lost 6 bases, J lost 3 bases, and 14 bases lay in between. This CDR3 is 14 amino acids long. The CDR3 is CASRGIGGKETQYF. The DNA for the CDR3 is TGTGCCAGCAGAGGGATTGGCGGCAAAGAGACCCAGTACTTC.

This clonotype is medium-sized (0.01 to 0.1%) within its sample. The V call is TRBV5-1, the J call TRBJ1-4; D ambiguous. The V end lost 1 base, the J end lost 7 bases, and 14 bases lay between the germline ends. This CDR3 is 15 amino acids long. Germline V gives CDR1 SGHRS, CDR2 YFSETQ. In nucleotides, the CDR3 is TGCGCCAGCAGCTTGTATGAGGGAGCGAGTGAAAAACTGTTTTTT. The encoded protein is CASSLYEGASEKLFF. Together with reference TRBV5-1 and TRBJ1-4, the CDR3 gives the full variable domain: KAGVTQTPRYLIKTRGQQVTLSCSPISGHRSVSWYQQTPGQGLQFLFEYFSETQRNKGNFPGRFSGRQFSNSRSEMNVSTLELGDSALYLCASSLYEGASEKLFFGSGTQLSVL.

The J gene is TRBJ2-2, the V gene TRBV5-1; perhaps TRBD2 as D (5 bases). CDR3 length: 16 residues. Germline CDR1 and CDR2: SGHRS and YFSETQ. The V and J ends lost 4 bases and 2 bases respectively, with 15 bases between them. The CDR3 region is CASSHLLATNTGELFF. In nucleotides, the CDR3 is TGCGCCAGCAGCCACCTGTTAGCGACCAACACCGGGGAGCTGTTTTTT.

The chain has TRBV29-1 and TRBJ2-5; the match to TRBD2 covers 10 bases. Germline CDR1 reads SQVTM; CDR2 reads ANQGSEA. The V segment lost 7 bases and the J segment 1 base; nucleotides outside the gene matches: 6. This CDR3 region has 14 residues. The CDR3, as DNA: TGCAGCGCATCTAGCGGGAGTGGCCAAGAGACCCAGTACTTC. Translated, it gives CSASSGSGQETQYF.

This chain joins TRBV7-9 and TRBJ2-7, with 8 nucleotides matching TRBD1. Germline V CDR1 and CDR2: SEHNR, FQNEAQ (reference sequence). The CDR3 has 16 residues. Trimming cost V 4 bases and J 1 base; bases outside gene matches: 9. In nucleotides, the CDR3 is TGTGCCAGCAGCTCCCCTTCGACAGGGGCGTCCTACGAGCAGTACTTC. This translates into CASSSPSTGASYEQYF.

The rearrangement uses TRBV27 and TRBJ2-3, with D possibly being TRBD2 (9 bases). The CDR3 extends over 15 amino acids. Germline CDR1 is MNHEY and CDR2 is SMNVEV (reference sequence). V was trimmed by 6 bases and J by 2 bases, leaving 15 bases between them. CDR3 in DNA: TGTGCCAGCAGAACAGGGGGACTAGCCACAGATACGCAGTATTTT. Translation gives CASRTGGLATDTQYF.

This clonotype has just a few counts. J is TRBJ2-7 and V is TRBV7-2; D possibly corresponds to TRBD2 (5 bases). From germline, CDR1 is SGHTA and CDR2 FQGNSA. V lost 1 base to trimming and J lost 7 bases, with 14 bases between them. CDR3 length: 14 residues. In nucleotides, the CDR3 is TGTGCCAGCAGCTTAGAGGTGGGAGTAGGGGAGCAGTACTTC. Its protein is CASSLEVGVGEQYF.

The chain joins TRBV12-3 or TRBV12-4 to TRBJ2-7, with TRBD1 matching over 8 bases. This CDR3 has 15 residues. J gave up 3 bases and V 1 base, and 5 bases lay outside the gene matches. CDR3 protein: CASSLGAGGGYEQYF. The CDR3 bases are TGTGCCAGCAGTTTAGGCGCAGGGGGCGGCTACGAGCAGTACTTC.

The rearrangement links TRBV7-2 to TRBJ1-4, with a possible D match to TRBD1 (5 bases). There are 15 residues in the CDR3. Germline CDR1 is SGHTA and CDR2 is FQGNSA. Trimming cost V 1 base and J 7 bases, with 13 bases left between them. The CDR3 bases are TGTGCCAGCAGCTTAGAGGGACGGTACGGTGAAAAACTGTTTTTT. It specifies CASSLEGRYGEKLFF.

The chain combines TRBV7-9 with TRBJ2-7; D gene ambiguous. The ends were cut back, 5 bases at V and 12 bases at J, with 17 bases in the middle. The CDR3 has 12 residues. Germline values: CDR1 SEHNR, CDR2 FQNEAQ (reference sequence). The CDR3 DNA is TGTGCCAGCAGCCAAACTGAAGGGAAGTTGTACTTC. It codes for CASSQTEGKLYF.

By its share, this clonotype is large (0.1 to 1%). This chain joins TRBV20-1 and TRBJ2-3; D gene uncertain. The ends were cut back, 5 bases at V and 4 bases at J, with 10 bases in the middle. The germline V gene has CDR1 DFQATT and CDR2 SNEGSKA (reference sequence). CDR3 length: 12 residues. Written as DNA, the CDR3 is TGCAGTGCTGGAAGAAGCGCAGATACGCAGTATTTT. This sequence encodes CSAGRSADTQYF.

The rearrangement joins TRBV18 to TRBJ2-5; D is unclear. CDR1 is KGHSH and CDR2 is LQKENI in the germline V gene. V lost 0 bases, J lost 2 bases, and 7 bases lay in between. CDR3 size: 14 residues. CDR3 in amino acids: CASSPPGFQETQYF. DNA of the CDR3: TGTGCCAGCTCACCACCGGGCTTTCAAGAGACCCAGTACTTC.

The V call is TRBV11-3, the J call TRBJ2-3; 9 nucleotides line up with TRBD2. V lost 5 bases and J lost 3; bases outside the gene matches: 6. The germline CDR1 and CDR2 sequences are SGHNT and YENEEA. The CDR3 loop spans 15 amino acids. DNA of the CDR3: TGTGCCAGCAGCCGAGCGGGAGGTGGTACAGATACGCAGTATTTT. It encodes CASSRAGGGTDTQYF.

The chain uses TRBV19 and TRBJ2-4; tentatively, D is TRBD2 (5 bases). Between the trimmed V and J ends, which lost 4 bases and 4 bases, there was a span of 11 bases. This CDR3 is built from 14 residues. The V gene's germline CDR1 is LNHDA and CDR2 SQIVND (reference sequence). CDR3: CASSTPGKKNIQYF. The CDR3 DNA reads as TGTGCCAGTAGTACCCCCGGGAAGAAAAACATTCAGTACTTC.

The chain is built from TRBV27 and TRBJ2-7; D call uncertain. Trimming cost V 9 bases and J 6 bases, with 12 bases left between them. Germline V CDR1 and CDR2: MNHEY, SMNVEV (reference sequence). The CDR3 runs 11 residues. CDR3 loop: CASRARSEQYF. The CDR3 nucleotides read TGTGCCAGTCGGGCTAGGAGCGAGCAGTACTTC.

By sample fraction, this clonotype is medium-sized. The chain carries TRBV6-9 and TRBJ2-3, with 8 positions matching TRBD2. Trimming cost V 4 bases and J 5 bases; bases outside gene matches: 8. The germline V gene has CDR1 MNHGY and CDR2 SVAAGI. The CDR3 has 15 residues. CDR3 protein: CASSSPPGGQDTQYF. As DNA, the CDR3 is TGTGCCAGCAGTTCACCTCCGGGGGGGCAAGATACGCAGTATTTT.

The rearrangement uses TRBV7-2 and TRBJ2-5; 7 bases map to TRBD2. J gave up 8 bases and V 0 bases, and 9 bases lay outside the gene matches. Germline loops: CDR1 SGHTA, CDR2 FQGNSA. This CDR3 contains 15 residues. CDR3 protein: CASSLARLAEVTQYF. For the CDR3, the DNA is TGTGCCAGCAGCTTAGCGCGGCTAGCGGAGGTCACCCAGTACTTC.

The genes are TRBV30 and TRBJ2-3; D is uncertain. Germline CDR1 reads GTSNPN; CDR2 reads SVGIG (reference sequence). The V end was cut by 5 bases, the J end by 0 bases, with 9 bases between. CDR3 size: 13 residues. This CDR3 reads CAWRAGSTDTQYF. CDR3 DNA sequence: TGTGCCTGGCGTGCCGGCAGCACAGATACGCAGTATTTT.

Within the sample, this clonotype is large (0.1 to 1%). V gene TRBV6-2 or TRBV6-3 combines with J gene TRBJ2-1; D not resolved. The V end was cut by 3 bases, the J end by 10 bases, with 7 bases between. CDR3 length: 11 amino acids. Germline V gene lookup returns CDR1 MNHEY and CDR2 SVGEGT. The CDR3 bases are TGTGCCAGCAGTTATCATGAGGAGCAGTTCTTC. Translating gives CASSYHEEQFF.

This CDR3 reads CASSLGAGAYEQYF. CDR3 in DNA: TGTGCCAGCAGCTTAGGTGCAGGGGCCTACGAGCAGTACTTC. The chain combines TRBV7-2 with TRBJ2-7, with TRBD1 as a possible D gene (6 bases). Looked up from germline, CDR1 is SGHTA and CDR2 is FQGNSA. The CDR3 length is 14 residues. With 1 base removed from V and 2 bases from J, the gap between germline ends came to 9 bases.

The chain combines TRBV29-1 with TRBJ2-2; 16 positions match TRBD2. In germline, CDR1 is SQVTM, CDR2 ANQGSEA. The trim removed 7 bases at V and 0 bases at J, leaving 8 bases unmatched. The CDR3 loop spans 18 amino acids. CDR3 DNA sequence: TGCAGCGCCGGGACTAGCGGGAGGGGGGCCGCGAACACCGGGGAGCTGTTTTTT. It yields the protein CSAGTSGRGAANTGELFF.

The CDR3 nucleotides read TGTGCCAGCAGCTCCCCTGGGGGGGGCCTTGGCAATCAGCCCCAGCATTTT. Its protein product is CASSSPGGGLGNQPQHF. The chain has TRBV12-3 or TRBV12-4 and TRBJ1-5; perhaps TRBD1 as D (6 bases). V was cut by 6 bases and J by 2 bases, with 20 bases left in between. The CDR3 runs 17 residues.

The rearrangement links TRBV3-1 to TRBJ2-3, with D possibly being TRBD1 or TRBD2 (5 bases each). Germline lookup yields CDR1 LGHDT and CDR2 YNNKEL (reference sequence). The CDR3 length is 13 residues. V lost 7 bases and J 2 bases, leaving 10 bases between the germline ends. This CDR3 is CASTGRDTDTQYF. The CDR3 DNA is TGTGCCAGCACGGGGCGAGACACAGATACGCAGTATTTT.

The chain combines TRBV19 with TRBJ2-5; 10 bases are a match to TRBD2. Per the germline V gene, CDR1 is LNHDA and CDR2 is SQIVND (reference sequence). The CDR3 contains 12 residues. The junction had 4 bases not matched to a gene; V was cut back by 11 bases and J by 4 bases. This chain's CDR3 is CAGRLAGETQYF. For the CDR3, the DNA is TGTGCCGGCCGACTAGCGGGAGAGACCCAGTACTTC.

The chain is built from TRBV12-3 or TRBV12-4 and TRBJ1-1; 7 bases map to TRBD1. With 3 bases clipped from V and 11 bases from J, the junction kept 6 bases outside the gene matches. There are 12 residues in the CDR3. The CDR3 coding sequence is TGTGCCAGCAGTTTCGTGACAGGGATGGCTTTCTTT. It specifies CASSFVTGMAFF.

This clonotype was recorded only once. V is TRBV29-1 and J is TRBJ2-7, with D possibly matching TRBD1 (5 bases). V was pared by 0 bases and J by 1 base, with 13 bases between. The CDR3 runs to 15 residues. The germline V gene encodes CDR1 SQVTM and CDR2 ANQGSEA. As DNA, the CDR3 is TGCAGCGTTGAAGATTGGGGCGGTTCGTCCTACGAGCAGTACTTC. Protein sequence: CSVEDWGGSSYEQYF.

This clonotype occurred a few times. CDR3 amino acids: CSARGMVGGYTEAFF. CDR3 in DNA: TGCAGTGCTAGAGGAATGGTGGGAGGGTACACTGAAGCTTTCTTT. This chain connects TRBV20-1 to TRBJ1-1, with no clear D. Germline loops: CDR1 DFQATT, CDR2 SNEGSKA (reference sequence). There are 15 residues in the CDR3. V gave up 1 base and J gave up 3 bases, with 15 bases separating them.

CDR3: CATGEDRGLLDTQYF. CDR3 nucleotide sequence: TGTGCCACCGGGGAGGACAGGGGGTTACTAGATACGCAGTATTTT. The chain couples TRBV24-1 to TRBJ2-3; the match to TRBD1 covers 10 bases. Losses at the gene ends were 9 bases for V and 5 bases for J; bases not matched to a gene: 10. CDR1 and CDR2 (germline): KGHDR, SFDVKD. The CDR3 is 15 residues long.

This clonotype occurred a few times. The chain links TRBV6-2 or TRBV6-3 to TRBJ2-1; D is possibly TRBD1 (6 bases). The CDR3 is 12 residues long. Per the germline V gene, CDR1 is MNHEY and CDR2 is SVGEGT. V was clipped by 2 bases and J by 12 bases, with 11 bases between them. CDR3 DNA sequence: TGTGCCAGCAGTTACACCAGGGGCGGGCAGTTCTTC. It is translated as CASSYTRGGQFF.

V is TRBV14 and J is TRBJ1-6; tentatively, D is TRBD1 (6 bases). The CDR3 spans 14 residues. Germline V gene sequence: CDR1 SGHDN, CDR2 FVKESK. V lost 3 bases and J 6 bases, leaving 9 bases between the germline ends. In nucleotides, the CDR3 is TGTGCCAGCAGCCATAGGGGGGCTAATTCACCCCTCCACTTT. This sequence encodes CASSHRGANSPLHF.